This T cell receptor beta chain stems from a study of T cells in women clearing cervical HPV infection. Overall study findings and caveats: CIN3+ cases had significantly higher TCR repertoire richness than controls, but evenness did not differ.

The data were produced by immunoSEQ multiplex PCR, yet TCRdb's version contains in-frame clones alone and is incomplete. The clone table shows about 30,000 clones, with the ten largest holding roughly 1.5%. MY09/MY11 PCR detected cervical HPV DNA; dot-blot assigned genotypes. The CDR3 consists of 15 residues. Germline values: CDR1 DFQATT, CDR2 SNEGSKA (reference sequence). Worth noting for this clone: Its antigen is undetermined. Read sequence stops 3 residues before the CDR3 end, and the germline J gene provides the missing end.

Sequenced input: blood buffy coat. This chain joins TRBV20-1 and TRBJ1-5, with D perhaps matching TRBD1 (6 bases). This clonotype was sampled from a woman aged 18 to 75 with a cervical HPV16 infection that either progressed to CIN3+ or cleared (not recorded which). CDR3 residues: CSARHSGGGGGPQHF. CDR3 DNA, as far as it was read: TGCAGTGCTAGACATTCAGGAGGGGGGGGTGGTCCC.